These T cell receptor beta chains were read from a single sample in a study of cytomegalovirus exposure and HLA in healthy donors. TCRdb's copy holds only in-frame clones and misses some; the assay was immunoSEQ multiplex PCR. The top ten hold around 10% of the sample, which has approximately 140,000 clones, more than 75% seen once. Input material: PBMCs. All receptors come from a man in his late teens or twenties in good health and CMV-seropositive. CDR3s include the opening cysteine and the closing phenylalanine or tryptophan. The D gene is left open where the match is weak. Clone sizes are given selectively: once, few, many, or a class where the clone is expanded.

CDR3nt,CDR3aa,d_gene,j_gene,v_gene,abundance
TGTGCCAGCAGCCAAGGGACTAGCGGGGACTACAATGAGCAGTTCTTC,CASSQGTSGDYNEQFF,TRBD2,TRBJ2-1,TRBV4-2,once
TGTGCCAGCTCACCAACAGGGGATCGGAATTCACCCCTCCACTTT,CASSPTGDRNSPLHF,TRBD1,TRBJ1-6,TRBV18,few
TGTGCCAGCAGTTGGGTGGGAGGGAACACTGAAGCTTTCTTT,CASSWVGGNTEAFF,-,TRBJ1-1,TRBV27,-
TGCGCCAGCTCGGACGGGGGGATCCTCTCTGGAAACACCATATATTTT,CASSDGGILSGNTIYF,-,TRBJ1-3,TRBV5-1,-
TGTGCCAGCAGCGTAGACAGCGGCGCTAAAGCTTTCTTT,CASSVDSGAKAFF,-,TRBJ1-1,TRBV11-3,-
TGTGCCAGCTCTGCGCTGATAGACAATGAGCAGTTCTTC,CASSALIDNEQFF,-,TRBJ2-1,TRBV2,-
TGTGCCAGCAGCTCTCGGACAGCTTCAGATACGCAGTATTTT,CASSSRTASDTQYF,-,TRBJ2-3,TRBV7-6,-
TGTGCCAGCAGTGAACCTAGCGGGAGTGGAGAGACCCAGTACTTC,CASSEPSGSGETQYF,TRBD2,TRBJ2-5,TRBV2,-
TGTGCCAGCAGTCCTATGAGGGAAGAGCAGTTCTTC,CASSPMREEQFF,-,TRBJ2-1,TRBV14,-
TGTGCCATCAGGGATCAGGGCTACGAGCAGTACTTC,CAIRDQGYEQYF,-,TRBJ2-7,TRBV10-3,few
TGTGCCTGGATTAGCGGGGGCTACAATGAGCAGTTCTTC,CAWISGGYNEQFF,TRBD2,TRBJ2-1,TRBV30,-
TGTGCCTCAAGACTAGCGGGAGGGAGTGAGCAGTTCTTC,CASRLAGGSEQFF,TRBD2,TRBJ2-1,TRBV30,-
TGTGCCAGCCGAACAGGGATGTCTGAGGCCAACGTCCTGACTTTC,CASRTGMSEANVLTF,-,TRBJ2-6,TRBV6-1,-
TGTGCCAGCAGTGATGGGGCACTACCCAATCAGCCCCAGCATTTT,CASSDGALPNQPQHF,-,TRBJ1-5,TRBV2,-
TGTGCCAGCAGGCTTACAGGGATGGCCCAAGAGACCCAGTACTTC,CASRLTGMAQETQYF,-,TRBJ2-5,TRBV5-4,once
TGTGCCAGCTCGGGGACAGGTATCTCTGGGGCCAACGTCCTGACTTTC,CASSGTGISGANVLTF,TRBD1,TRBJ2-6,TRBV18,-